These T cell receptor beta chains were read from a single sample in a study of cytomegalovirus exposure and HLA in healthy donors. Sequencing used immunoSEQ multiplex PCR; TCRdb keeps in-frame clones, though not all of them. This table holds some 150,000 clones, approximately 80% found once. The sample comprised PBMCs. Receptors originate from a female donor in good health and CMV-seropositive. Both conserved end residues are part of each CDR3. Fields, in order: CDR3 length, D gene, clone size, J gene, V gene, CDR3 DNA, CDR3 protein. D genes are given only for firm matches. Size values are once, few and many counts, or a class for expanded clones, and some rows have none.

CDR3 length: 17
D gene: .
clone size: .
J gene: TRBJ1-1
V gene: TRBV5-4
CDR3 DNA: TGTGCCAGCAGCCCCTCCCCAGTACAGGAATGGAACACTGAAGCTTTCTTT
CDR3 protein: CASSPSPVQEWNTEAFF

CDR3 length: 15
D gene: .
clone size: .
J gene: TRBJ1-4
V gene: TRBV7-9
CDR3 DNA: TGTGCCAGCAGCTTAGGGGGGGGCGTCCGGGAAAAACTGTTTTTT
CDR3 protein: CASSLGGGVREKLFF

CDR3 length: 13
D gene: .
clone size: few
J gene: TRBJ2-7
V gene: TRBV6-1
CDR3 DNA: TGTGCCAGCAGCGTTGACATCTCCTACGAGCAGTACTTC
CDR3 protein: CASSVDISYEQYF

CDR3 length: 14
D gene: TRBD1
clone size: .
J gene: TRBJ2-7
V gene: TRBV5-1
CDR3 DNA: TGCGCCAGCAGCTTGTGGGACAGACCCTACGAGCAGTACTTC
CDR3 protein: CASSLWDRPYEQYF

CDR3 length: 14
D gene: TRBD2
clone size: few
J gene: TRBJ2-1
V gene: TRBV11-3
CDR3 DNA: TGTGCCAGCAGCCCGGCAGCGGGAGCGGGTGAGCAGTTCTTC
CDR3 protein: CASSPAAGAGEQFF

CDR3 length: 14
D gene: .
clone size: .
J gene: TRBJ2-7
V gene: TRBV29-1
CDR3 DNA: TGCAGCGCCAAGGGGGATTTCAGCTCCTACGAGCAGTACTTC
CDR3 protein: CSAKGDFSSYEQYF

CDR3 length: 14
D gene: TRBD2
clone size: .
J gene: TRBJ2-1
V gene: TRBV29-1
CDR3 DNA: TGCAGCACTGGTGGCGGGAGGGCCTACAATGAGCAGTTCTTC
CDR3 protein: CSTGGGRAYNEQFF

CDR3 length: 14
D gene: .
clone size: few
J gene: TRBJ1-5
V gene: TRBV7-9
CDR3 DNA: TGTGCCAGCAGCTTAGTTGGCCCACCGCAGCCCCAGCATTTT
CDR3 protein: CASSLVGPPQPQHF

CDR3 length: 15
D gene: TRBD2
clone size: .
J gene: TRBJ2-5
V gene: TRBV2
CDR3 DNA: TGTGCCAGCAGACCCTTTCGTGGTAGCGGGGGGACCCAGTACTTC
CDR3 protein: CASRPFRGSGGTQYF

CDR3 length: 11
D gene: .
clone size: .
J gene: TRBJ2-7
V gene: TRBV25-1
CDR3 DNA: TGTGCCAGCAGTGATTACTTCGAGCAGTACTTC
CDR3 protein: CASSDYFEQYF

CDR3 length: 13
D gene: .
clone size: .
J gene: TRBJ2-7
V gene: TRBV5-1
CDR3 DNA: TGCGCCAGCAGCTTCCTCCAGGGCTACGAGCAGTACTTC
CDR3 protein: CASSFLQGYEQYF

CDR3 length: 15
D gene: TRBD2
clone size: few
J gene: TRBJ2-2
V gene: TRBV5-4
CDR3 DNA: TGTGCCAGCAGCTCGGGACTATGGGATACCGGGGAGCTGTTTTTT
CDR3 protein: CASSSGLWDTGELFF

CDR3 length: 15
D gene: .
clone size: .
J gene: TRBJ2-1
V gene: TRBV28
CDR3 DNA: TGTGCCAGCAGTCTGGACCTCAGGGACTACAATGAGCAGTTCTTC
CDR3 protein: CASSLDLRDYNEQFF

CDR3 length: 15
D gene: .
clone size: .
J gene: TRBJ1-3
V gene: TRBV25-1
CDR3 DNA: TGTGCCAGCAGTCACACAGGGCCCTCTGGAAACACCATATATTTT
CDR3 protein: CASSHTGPSGNTIYF

CDR3 length: 14
D gene: .
clone size: few
J gene: TRBJ1-5
V gene: TRBV5-1
CDR3 DNA: TGCGCCAGCAGCTTGGACCCGGGGTACCAGCCCCAGCATTTT
CDR3 protein: CASSLDPGYQPQHF

CDR3 length: 15
D gene: TRBD1
clone size: few
J gene: TRBJ1-6
V gene: TRBV2
CDR3 DNA: TGTGCCAGCAGTGAAGAAACGACAGGGGTATCACCCCTCCACTTT
CDR3 protein: CASSEETTGVSPLHF

CDR3 length: 14
D gene: TRBD2
clone size: .
J gene: TRBJ2-5
V gene: TRBV30
CDR3 DNA: TGTGCCTGGACCTCTGGACTAGCCCAAGAGACCCAGTACTTC
CDR3 protein: CAWTSGLAQETQYF

CDR3 length: 16
D gene: TRBD1
clone size: .
J gene: TRBJ2-7
V gene: TRBV10-2
CDR3 DNA: TGCGCCAGCAGTGGAGGGGATATGACAGGGCGCGGTGAGCAGTACTTC
CDR3 protein: CASSGGDMTGRGEQYF

CDR3 length: 15
D gene: .
clone size: few
J gene: TRBJ1-1
V gene: TRBV11-2
CDR3 DNA: TGTGCCAGCAGCTTCACCCCGGGAATGAACACTGAAGCTTTCTTT
CDR3 protein: CASSFTPGMNTEAFF

CDR3 length: 13
D gene: TRBD2
clone size: .
J gene: TRBJ2-1
V gene: TRBV2
CDR3 DNA: TGTGCCAGCAGGAAGACTAGCGGGTATGAGCAGTTCTTC
CDR3 protein: CASRKTSGYEQFF

CDR3 length: 12
D gene: .
clone size: .
J gene: TRBJ2-7
V gene: TRBV30
CDR3 DNA: TGTGCCTGGAGTGCGACAGGATACGAGCAGTACTTC
CDR3 protein: CAWSATGYEQYF

CDR3 length: 15
D gene: .
clone size: .
J gene: TRBJ2-3
V gene: TRBV11-1
CDR3 DNA: TGTGCCAGCAGCTTAGCGGGAGACCGCACAGATACGCAGTATTTT
CDR3 protein: CASSLAGDRTDTQYF

CDR3 length: 16
D gene: .
clone size: .
J gene: TRBJ2-1
V gene: TRBV5-1
CDR3 DNA: TGCGCCAGCAGCCCGGGTACAGCGGTATCCTACAATGAGCAGTTCTTC
CDR3 protein: CASSPGTAVSYNEQFF

CDR3 length: 18
D gene: .
clone size: .
J gene: TRBJ2-6
V gene: TRBV7-3
CDR3 DNA: TGTGCCAGCAGCTTCCGACCCACCAGAAGGGGTGGGGCCAACGTCCTGACTTTC
CDR3 protein: CASSFRPTRRGGANVLTF

CDR3 length: 14
D gene: .
clone size: .
J gene: TRBJ1-1
V gene: TRBV5-1
CDR3 DNA: TGCGCCAGCAGCTTGGTGGGGGGTGACACTGAAGCTTTCTTT
CDR3 protein: CASSLVGGDTEAFF

CDR3 length: 16
D gene: .
clone size: .
J gene: TRBJ2-7
V gene: TRBV5-1
CDR3 DNA: TGCGCCAGCAGCTTGATGGTGGCGGGGGCCGGCTACGAGCAGTACTTC
CDR3 protein: CASSLMVAGAGYEQYF

CDR3 length: 14
D gene: .
clone size: .
J gene: TRBJ1-2
V gene: TRBV2
CDR3 DNA: TGTGCCAGCAGTGAACAGGGTGCGAACTATGGCTACACCTTC
CDR3 protein: CASSEQGANYGYTF

CDR3 length: 14
D gene: TRBD2
clone size: .
J gene: TRBJ2-5
V gene: TRBV2
CDR3 DNA: TGTGCCAGCGGCGGGGGGGCACCCCAAGAGACCCAGTACTTC
CDR3 protein: CASGGGAPQETQYF

CDR3 length: 15
D gene: .
clone size: .
J gene: TRBJ2-2
V gene: TRBV7-3
CDR3 DNA: TGTGCCAGCAGCACACGGACAGCGAACACCGGGGAGCTGTTTTTT
CDR3 protein: CASSTRTANTGELFF

CDR3 length: 15
D gene: TRBD2
clone size: .
J gene: TRBJ2-3
V gene: TRBV19
CDR3 DNA: TGTGCCAGTATGGGACTAGCGGCGAGCACAGATACGCAGTATTTT
CDR3 protein: CASMGLAASTDTQYF

CDR3 length: 16
D gene: .
clone size: few
J gene: TRBJ1-3
V gene: TRBV18
CDR3 DNA: TGTGCCAGCTCACCTGGACAGAGATACTCTGGAAACACCATATATTTT
CDR3 protein: CASSPGQRYSGNTIYF

CDR3 length: 18
D gene: TRBD1
clone size: .
J gene: TRBJ1-1
V gene: TRBV7-3
CDR3 DNA: TGTGCCAGCAGCCCTAGAGCCGACAGGGTACGTGAGAACACTGAAGCTTTCTTT
CDR3 protein: CASSPRADRVRENTEAFF

CDR3 length: 17
D gene: .
clone size: .
J gene: TRBJ1-1
V gene: TRBV29-1
CDR3 DNA: TGCAGCGTTGACCCTAATACCCAGGGGCCATGGAACACTGAAGCTTTCTTT
CDR3 protein: CSVDPNTQGPWNTEAFF

CDR3 length: 11
D gene: .
clone size: .
J gene: TRBJ2-7
V gene: TRBV6-1
CDR3 DNA: TGTGCCAGCAGTTCTGAGTATGAGCAGTACTTC
CDR3 protein: CASSSEYEQYF

CDR3 length: 14
D gene: .
clone size: few
J gene: TRBJ2-5
V gene: TRBV18
CDR3 DNA: TGTGCCAGCTCACCAAGGGGGTATGAAGAGACCCAGTACTTC
CDR3 protein: CASSPRGYEETQYF

CDR3 length: 20
D gene: TRBD1
clone size: .
J gene: TRBJ2-1
V gene: TRBV13
CDR3 DNA: TGTGCCAGCAGCACCGTAACGACAGGGGCGCCGAGCAATGCCTACAATGAGCAGTTCTTC
CDR3 protein: CASSTVTTGAPSNAYNEQFF

CDR3 length: 13
D gene: .
clone size: once
J gene: TRBJ2-3
V gene: TRBV6-6
CDR3 DNA: TGTGCCAGCAGTTACTCGAGTCCGGATACGCAGTATTTT
CDR3 protein: CASSYSSPDTQYF

CDR3 length: 16
D gene: TRBD1
clone size: .
J gene: TRBJ1-1
V gene: TRBV7-9
CDR3 DNA: TGTGCCAGCAGCAGGGTGGCAGGGGGCGGGAACACTGAAGCTTTCTTT
CDR3 protein: CASSRVAGGGNTEAFF

CDR3 length: 13
D gene: .
clone size: .
J gene: TRBJ2-7
V gene: TRBV2
CDR3 DNA: TGTGCCAGCAGTGGACTAGTGTTGAGCGAGCAGTACTTC
CDR3 protein: CASSGLVLSEQYF

CDR3 length: 15
D gene: .
clone size: .
J gene: TRBJ2-7
V gene: TRBV6-1
CDR3 DNA: TGTGCCACCCTTAATCTACGGGGGGCGACCTACGAGCAGTACTTC
CDR3 protein: CATLNLRGATYEQYF

CDR3 length: 18
D gene: .
clone size: few
J gene: TRBJ2-2
V gene: TRBV7-9
CDR3 DNA: TGTTCCAGCAGCTTACAAAAAGGAGGGGTTGGAAACACCGGGGAGCTGTTTTTT
CDR3 protein: CSSSLQKGGVGNTGELFF

CDR3 length: 13
D gene: .
clone size: once
J gene: TRBJ1-2
V gene: TRBV30
CDR3 DNA: TGTGCCTGCCCCCGGGGGAGACGCTATGGCTACACCTTC
CDR3 protein: CACPRGRRYGYTF

CDR3 length: 16
D gene: TRBD2
clone size: .
J gene: TRBJ2-7
V gene: TRBV2
CDR3 DNA: TGTGCCAGCAGTGAGCAAAGGGGACTAGCTCCCCACGAGCAGTACTTC
CDR3 protein: CASSEQRGLAPHEQYF